The rows below give T cell receptor beta chains drawn from one sample of a study of blood T cells in healthy people across ages. TCRdb itself ran the 5' RACE reads through MiXCR, one entry per CDR3 protein. The repertoire holds about 1.6 million distinct CDR3 sequences, with about 31% as singletons. Source material: blood. All receptors derive from a woman aged 25 to 39 in good health. Both conserved end residues are trimmed from each CDR3. A D gene is named only where the DNA matches it firmly.

>NA|TRBV24-1|TRBJ2-1
ATSDAFRSSYNEQF
>NA|TRBV5-1|TRBJ1-1
ASSSDRQGTEAF
>NA|TRBV20-1|TRBJ2-1
SAGRPSVYNEQF
>NA|TRBV5-1|TRBJ1-5
ASSLDPDRYNQPQH
>NA|TRBV6-2/TRBV6-3|TRBJ2-3
ASSYSRTTQGTDTQY
>NA|TRBV14|TRBJ1-1
ASSPWVNQGTEAF
>NA|TRBV5-4|TRBJ2-3
ASRLDLYADTQY
>TRBD1|TRBV15|TRBJ1-3
ATSRVRDSRSSGNTIY
>TRBD1|TRBV29-1|TRBJ1-2
SVDDRGPNYGYT
>TRBD1|TRBV5-4|TRBJ2-5
ASRPGTGRETQY
>NA|TRBV20-1|TRBJ2-1
SAREVRNEQF
>NA|TRBV29-1|TRBJ2-3
SVGGTTPLGTDTQY
>TRBD2|TRBV7-2|TRBJ2-1
ASSPWLAGYNEQF